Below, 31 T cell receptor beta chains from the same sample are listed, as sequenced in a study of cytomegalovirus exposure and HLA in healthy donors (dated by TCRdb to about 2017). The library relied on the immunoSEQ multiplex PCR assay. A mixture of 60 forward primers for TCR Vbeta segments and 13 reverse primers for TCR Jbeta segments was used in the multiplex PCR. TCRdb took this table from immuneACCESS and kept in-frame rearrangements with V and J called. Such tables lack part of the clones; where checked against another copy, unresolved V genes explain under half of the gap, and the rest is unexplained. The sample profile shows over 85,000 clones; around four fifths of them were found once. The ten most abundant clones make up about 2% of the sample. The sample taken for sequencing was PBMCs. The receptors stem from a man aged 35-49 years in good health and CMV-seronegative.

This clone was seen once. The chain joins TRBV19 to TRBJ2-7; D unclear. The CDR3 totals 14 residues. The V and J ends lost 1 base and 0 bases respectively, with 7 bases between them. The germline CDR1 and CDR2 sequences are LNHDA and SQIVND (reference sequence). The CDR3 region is CASSIGGSSYEQYF. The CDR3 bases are TGTGCCAGTAGTATAGGCGGAAGCTCCTACGAGCAGTACTTC.

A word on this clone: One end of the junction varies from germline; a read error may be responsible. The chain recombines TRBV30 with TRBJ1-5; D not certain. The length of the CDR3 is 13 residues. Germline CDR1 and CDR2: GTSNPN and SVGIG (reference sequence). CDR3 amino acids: CARSVGEDQPQHF. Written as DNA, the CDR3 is TGTGCCCGGAGTGTCGGGGAAGATCAGCCCCAGCATTTT. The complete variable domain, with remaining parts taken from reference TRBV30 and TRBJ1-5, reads SQTIHQWPATLVQPVGSPLSLECTVEGTSNPNLYWYRQAAGRGLQLLFYSVGIGQISSEVPQNLSASRPQDRQFILSSKKLLLSDSGFYLCARSVGEDQPQHFGDGTRLSIL.

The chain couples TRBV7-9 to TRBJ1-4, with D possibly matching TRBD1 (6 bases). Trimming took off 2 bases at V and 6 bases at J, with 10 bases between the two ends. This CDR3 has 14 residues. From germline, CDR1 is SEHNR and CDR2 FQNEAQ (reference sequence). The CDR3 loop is CASSLLQGDEKLFF. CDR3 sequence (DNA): TGTGCCAGCAGCTTACTACAGGGTGATGAAAAACTGTTTTTT.

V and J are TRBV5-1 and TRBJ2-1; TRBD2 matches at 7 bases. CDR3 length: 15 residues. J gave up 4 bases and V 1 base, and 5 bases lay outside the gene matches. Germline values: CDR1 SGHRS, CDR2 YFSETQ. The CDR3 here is CASSLKAGEYNEQFF. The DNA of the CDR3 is TGCGCCAGCAGCTTGAAGGCGGGGGAGTACAATGAGCAGTTCTTC.

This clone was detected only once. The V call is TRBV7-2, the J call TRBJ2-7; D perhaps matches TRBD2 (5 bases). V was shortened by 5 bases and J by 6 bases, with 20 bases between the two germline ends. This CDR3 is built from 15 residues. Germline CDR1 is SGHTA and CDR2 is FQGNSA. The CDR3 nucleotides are TGTGCCAGCAGCAGGACGGGGAAGCCGCCGGGCGAGCAGTACTTC. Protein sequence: CASSRTGKPPGEQYF.

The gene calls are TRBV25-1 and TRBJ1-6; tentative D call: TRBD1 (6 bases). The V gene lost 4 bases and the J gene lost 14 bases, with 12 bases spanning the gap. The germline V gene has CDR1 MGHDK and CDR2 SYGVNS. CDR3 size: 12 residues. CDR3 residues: CASSGSGTSLHF. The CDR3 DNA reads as TGTGCCAGCAGTGGCTCTGGGACATCCCTCCACTTT.

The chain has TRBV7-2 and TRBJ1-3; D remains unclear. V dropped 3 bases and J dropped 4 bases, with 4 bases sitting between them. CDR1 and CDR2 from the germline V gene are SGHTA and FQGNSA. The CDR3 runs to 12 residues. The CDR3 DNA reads TGTGCCAGCAGCTTTTCGGGAAACACCATATATTTT. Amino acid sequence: CASSFSGNTIYF.

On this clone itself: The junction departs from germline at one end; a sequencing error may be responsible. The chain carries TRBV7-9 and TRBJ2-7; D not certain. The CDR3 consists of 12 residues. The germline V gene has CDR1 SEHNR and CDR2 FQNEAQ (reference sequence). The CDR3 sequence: CSSSLDSGEQYF. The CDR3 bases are TGTTCCAGCAGCTTAGATTCCGGCGAGCAGTACTTC. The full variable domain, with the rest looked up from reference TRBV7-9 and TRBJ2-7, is DTGVSQNPRHKITKRGQNVTFRCDPISEHNRLYWYRQTLGQGPEFLTYFQNEAQLEKSRLLSDRFSAERPKGSFSTLEIQRTEQGDSAMYLCSSSLDSGEQYFGPGTRLTVT.

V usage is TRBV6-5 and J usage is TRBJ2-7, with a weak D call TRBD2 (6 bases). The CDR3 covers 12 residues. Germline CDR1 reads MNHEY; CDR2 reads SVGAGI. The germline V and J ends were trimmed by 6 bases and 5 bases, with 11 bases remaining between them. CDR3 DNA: TGTGCCAGCAGGTCTAGGAGGGACGAGCAGTACTTC. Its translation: CASRSRRDEQYF.

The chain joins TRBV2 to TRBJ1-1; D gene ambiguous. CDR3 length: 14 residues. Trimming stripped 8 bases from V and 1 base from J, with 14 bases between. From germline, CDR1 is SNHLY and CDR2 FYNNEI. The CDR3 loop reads CASFSDGENTEAFF. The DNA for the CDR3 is TGTGCCAGCTTTTCGGACGGGGAGAACACTGAAGCTTTCTTT. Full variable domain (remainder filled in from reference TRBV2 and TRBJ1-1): EPEVTQTPSHQVTQMGQEVILRCVPISNHLYFYWYRQILGQKVEFLVSFYNNEISEKSEIFDDQFSVERPDGSNFTLKIRSTKLEDSAMYFCASFSDGENTEAFFGQGTRLTVV.

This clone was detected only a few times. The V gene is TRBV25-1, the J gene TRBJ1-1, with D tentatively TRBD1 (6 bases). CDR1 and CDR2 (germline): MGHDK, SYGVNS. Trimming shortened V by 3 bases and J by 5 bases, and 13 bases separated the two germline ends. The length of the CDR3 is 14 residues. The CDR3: CASSERGARTEAFF. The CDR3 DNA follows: TGTGCCAGCAGTGAGCGGGGGGCGCGGACTGAAGCTTTCTTT.

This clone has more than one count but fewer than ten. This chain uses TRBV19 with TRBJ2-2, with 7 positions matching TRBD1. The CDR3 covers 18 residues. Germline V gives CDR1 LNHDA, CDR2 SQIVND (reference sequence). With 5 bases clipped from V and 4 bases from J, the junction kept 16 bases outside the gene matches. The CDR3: CASSARDSLAAGTGELFF. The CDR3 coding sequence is TGTGCCAGTAGTGCCCGGGACAGCCTTGCGGCGGGCACCGGGGAGCTGTTTTTT.

The CDR3 DNA reads TGTGCCAGCAGCCAAGTCCTAGCGGGGGGGCCTTCCGAGCAGTACTTC. This sequence encodes CASSQVLAGGPSEQYF. This chain links TRBV4-2 with TRBJ2-7; 12 bases align to TRBD2. The CDR3 sequence is 16 residues long. J gave up 6 bases and V 1 base, and 7 bases lay outside the gene matches. Germline V gene data show CDR1 as LGHNA and CDR2 as YNFKEQ.

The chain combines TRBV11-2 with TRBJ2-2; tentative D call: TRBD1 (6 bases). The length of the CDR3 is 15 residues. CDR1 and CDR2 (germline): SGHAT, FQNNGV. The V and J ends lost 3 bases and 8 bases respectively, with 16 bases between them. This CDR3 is CASSFGQPGIGELFF. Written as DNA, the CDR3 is TGTGCCAGCAGCTTTGGACAGCCCGGGATAGGGGAGCTGTTTTTT.

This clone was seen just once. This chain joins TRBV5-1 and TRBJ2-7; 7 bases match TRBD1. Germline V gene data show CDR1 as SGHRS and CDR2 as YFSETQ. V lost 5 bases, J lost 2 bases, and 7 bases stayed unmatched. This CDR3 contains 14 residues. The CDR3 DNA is TGCGCCAGCAGTCTACAGGGGACACCCTACGAGCAGTACTTC. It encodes CASSLQGTPYEQYF.

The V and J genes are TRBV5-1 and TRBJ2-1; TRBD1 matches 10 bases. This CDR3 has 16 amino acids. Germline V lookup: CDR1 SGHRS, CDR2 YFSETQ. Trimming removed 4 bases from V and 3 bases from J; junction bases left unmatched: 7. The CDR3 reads CASSATGTGVYNEQFF. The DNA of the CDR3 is TGCGCCAGCAGCGCAACCGGGACAGGGGTCTACAATGAGCAGTTCTTC.

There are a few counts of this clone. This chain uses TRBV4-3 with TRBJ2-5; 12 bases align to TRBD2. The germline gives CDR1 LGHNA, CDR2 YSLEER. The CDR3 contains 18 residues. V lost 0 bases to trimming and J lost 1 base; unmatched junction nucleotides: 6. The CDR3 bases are TGCGCCAGCAGCCAAGATGTGGCGGGACTAGCGGGCCAAGAGACCCAGTACTTC. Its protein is CASSQDVAGLAGQETQYF.

Written as DNA, the CDR3 is TGTGCCAGCAGTTCCGGACAGACCTACGAGCAGTACTTC. Translation: CASSSGQTYEQYF. The chain links TRBV27 to TRBJ2-7, with a possible D match to TRBD1 (6 bases). V lost 4 bases and J 2 bases, leaving 9 bases between the germline ends. Germline V lookup: CDR1 MNHEY, CDR2 SMNVEV (reference sequence). The CDR3 runs to 13 residues.

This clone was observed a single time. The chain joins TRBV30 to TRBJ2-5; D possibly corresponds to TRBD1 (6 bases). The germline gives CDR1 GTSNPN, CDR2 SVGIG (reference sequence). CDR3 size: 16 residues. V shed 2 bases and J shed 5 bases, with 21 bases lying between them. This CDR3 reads CAWSLITGPPGETQYF. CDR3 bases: TGTGCCTGGAGTCTTATCACAGGGCCCCCGGGGGAGACCCAGTACTTC.

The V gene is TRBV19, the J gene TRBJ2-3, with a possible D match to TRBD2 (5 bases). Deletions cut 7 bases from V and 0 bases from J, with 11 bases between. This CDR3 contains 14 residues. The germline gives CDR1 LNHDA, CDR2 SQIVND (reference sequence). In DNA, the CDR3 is TGTGCCAGTACCCCCCAGCGGAGCACAGATACGCAGTATTTT. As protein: CASTPQRSTDTQYF.

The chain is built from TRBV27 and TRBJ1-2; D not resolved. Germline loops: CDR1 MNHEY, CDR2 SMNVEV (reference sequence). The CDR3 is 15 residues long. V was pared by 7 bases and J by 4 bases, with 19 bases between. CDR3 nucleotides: TGTGCCAGCATCACCACCCCGGTCGGCGGCTATGGCTACACCTTC. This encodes CASITTPVGGYGYTF.

This chain's CDR3 is CAPRGRQETQYF. The CDR3 DNA reads as TGTGCTCCCAGAGGCCGGCAGGAGACCCAGTACTTC. The rearrangement joins TRBV15 to TRBJ2-5; no reliable D call. Germline V gives CDR1 LNHNV, CDR2 YYDKDF (reference sequence). The CDR3 is made up of 12 amino acids.

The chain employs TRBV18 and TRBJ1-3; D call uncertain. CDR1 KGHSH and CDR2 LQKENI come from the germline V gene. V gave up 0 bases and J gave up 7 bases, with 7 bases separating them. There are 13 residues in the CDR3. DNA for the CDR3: TGTGCCAGCTCACCACCGGGGAGGAACACCATATATTTT. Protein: CASSPPGRNTIYF.

CDR3 loop: CASRLAGALETQYF. The CDR3 DNA follows: TGTGCCAGCCGATTAGCGGGAGCTTTGGAGACCCAGTACTTC. The gene calls are TRBV27 and TRBJ2-5, with 9 bases lining up with TRBD2. V shed 8 bases, J shed 5 bases, and the junction held 9 bases outside the gene matches. CDR1 and CDR2 (germline): MNHEY, SMNVEV (reference sequence). The CDR3 consists of 14 residues.

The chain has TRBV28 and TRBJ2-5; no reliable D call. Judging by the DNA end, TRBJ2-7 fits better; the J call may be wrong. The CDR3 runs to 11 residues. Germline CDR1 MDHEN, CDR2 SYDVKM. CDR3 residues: CASSFSIEQYF. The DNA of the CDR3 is TGTGCCAGCAGTTTTTCTATCGAGCAGTACTTC.

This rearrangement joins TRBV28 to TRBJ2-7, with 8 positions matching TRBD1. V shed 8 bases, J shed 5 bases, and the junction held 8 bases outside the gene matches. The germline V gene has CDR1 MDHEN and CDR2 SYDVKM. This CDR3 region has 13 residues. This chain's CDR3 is CASGQGAVDEQYF. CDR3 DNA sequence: TGTGCCAGCGGGCAGGGGGCCGTGGACGAGCAGTACTTC.

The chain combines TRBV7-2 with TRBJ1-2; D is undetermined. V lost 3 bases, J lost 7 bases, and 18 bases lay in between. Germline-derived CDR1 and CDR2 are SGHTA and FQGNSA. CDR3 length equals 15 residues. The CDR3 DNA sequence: TGTGCCAGCAGCTTTTCGCAGGCGGGAGCTCTTGGCTACACCTTC. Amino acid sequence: CASSFSQAGALGYTF.

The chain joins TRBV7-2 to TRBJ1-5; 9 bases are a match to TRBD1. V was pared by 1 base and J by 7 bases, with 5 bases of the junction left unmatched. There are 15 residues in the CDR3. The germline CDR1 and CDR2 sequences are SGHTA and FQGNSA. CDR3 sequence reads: CASSLESDRGQPQHF. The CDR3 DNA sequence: TGTGCCAGCAGCTTAGAGTCGGACAGGGGACAGCCCCAGCATTTT.

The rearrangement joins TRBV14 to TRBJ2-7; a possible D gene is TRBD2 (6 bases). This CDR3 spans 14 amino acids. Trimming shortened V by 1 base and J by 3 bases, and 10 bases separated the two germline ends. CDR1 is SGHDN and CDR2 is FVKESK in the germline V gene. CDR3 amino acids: CASSQGFGGYEQYF. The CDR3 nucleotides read TGTGCCAGCAGCCAAGGCTTCGGGGGCTACGAGCAGTACTTC.

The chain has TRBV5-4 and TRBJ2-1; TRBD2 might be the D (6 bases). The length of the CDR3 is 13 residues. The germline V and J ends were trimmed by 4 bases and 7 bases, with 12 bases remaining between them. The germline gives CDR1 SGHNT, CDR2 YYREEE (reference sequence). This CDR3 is CASSVTRGNEQFF. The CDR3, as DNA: TGTGCCAGCAGCGTCACCCGGGGGAATGAGCAGTTCTTC. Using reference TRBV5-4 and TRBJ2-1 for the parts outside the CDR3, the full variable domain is ETGVTQSPTHLIKTRGQQVTLRCSSQSGHNTVSWYQQALGQGPQFIFQYYREEENGRGNFPPRFSGLQFPNYSSELNVNALELDDSALYLCASSVTRGNEQFFGPGTRLTVL.

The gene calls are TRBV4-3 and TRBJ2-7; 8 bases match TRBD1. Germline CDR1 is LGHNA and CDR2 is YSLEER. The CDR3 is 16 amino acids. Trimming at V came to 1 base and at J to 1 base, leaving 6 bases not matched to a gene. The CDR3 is CASSQGQGISSYEQYF. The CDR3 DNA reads TGCGCCAGCAGCCAAGGACAGGGGATAAGTTCCTACGAGCAGTACTTC.